The 32 T cell receptor beta chains reported below all come from one sample, sequenced in a study of cytomegalovirus exposure and HLA in healthy donors. PCR involved 60 Vbeta and 13 Jbeta primers. Libraries were prepared by immunoSEQ multiplex PCR; TCRdb keeps only in-frame clonotypes and omits some of them. The table includes under 200,000 clones, approximately 11% detected once. Input material: PBMCs. These receptors were collected from a man between 45 and 60 years old in good health and CMV-seropositive.

This clone was observed a few times. This chain connects TRBV29-1 to TRBJ2-2; weak D call: TRBD1 (6 bases). The germline gives CDR1 SQVTM, CDR2 ANQGSEA. CDR3 length: 11 amino acids. Trimming cost V 7 bases and J 8 bases, with 11 bases left between them. The CDR3 bases are TGCAGCGCCCAAGGGGGAGGGGAGCTGTTTTTT. Its protein is CSAQGGGELFF.

J is TRBJ2-7 and V is TRBV10-2; 7 bases map to TRBD1. Per the germline V gene, CDR1 is WSHSY and CDR2 is SAAADI. This CDR3 is 14 amino acids long. Unmatched junction bases numbered 8, after V lost 5 bases and J lost 4 bases. The CDR3 sequence: CASSPGTAKYEQYV. CDR3 bases: TGCGCCAGCAGTCCCGGGACAGCAAAATACGAGCAGTACGTC.

This clone appeared a few times. The chain combines TRBV7-9 with TRBJ2-2, with 13 bases matching TRBD2. The V and J ends lost 5 bases and 0 bases, in that order; junction bases with no gene match: 9. The CDR3 totals 19 residues. From germline, CDR1 is SEHNR and CDR2 FQNEAQ (reference sequence). The CDR3 region is CASSLPRTSGGPNTGELFF. The CDR3 nucleotides are TGTGCCAGCAGCCTACCGCGGACTAGCGGGGGCCCGAACACCGGGGAGCTGTTTTTT.

This clone was observed a few times. The V call is TRBV5-4, the J call TRBJ1-4; a possible D gene is TRBD1 (6 bases). V was pared by 10 bases and J by 6 bases, with 16 bases between. The length of the CDR3 is 13 residues. Germline CDR1 is SGHNT and CDR2 is YYREEE (reference sequence). The CDR3 reads CAARPQGDEKLFF. DNA for the CDR3: TGTGCCGCTAGGCCACAGGGTGATGAAAAACTGTTTTTT.

This clone has more than one count but fewer than ten. The chain employs TRBV7-9 and TRBJ2-7, with 12 bases fitting TRBD1. Germline V gene sequence: CDR1 SEHNR, CDR2 FQNEAQ (reference sequence). After removal of 4 bases from V and 6 bases from J, the junction contained 7 bases not matched to a gene. The CDR3 is 15 residues long. Written as DNA, the CDR3 is TGTGCCAGCAGCTACCGGGACAGGGGGCTCGTCGAGCAGTACTTC. Residues: CASSYRDRGLVEQYF.

The chain is built from TRBV6-5 and TRBJ2-1; 11 nucleotides match TRBD1. CDR1 is MNHEY, CDR2 SVGAGI, per germline. The CDR3 is 14 amino acids. V trimming: 6 bases; J trimming: 9 bases; junction bases outside the gene matches: 7. This CDR3 reads CASSTGTGGFEQFF. The CDR3 bases are TGTGCCAGCAGCACCGGGACAGGGGGTTTTGAGCAGTTCTTC.

This chain joins TRBV6-5 and TRBJ1-1, with D tentatively TRBD1 (5 bases). Looked up from germline, CDR1 is MNHEY and CDR2 is SVGAGI. Deletions cut 2 bases from V and 0 bases from J, with 7 bases between. The length of the CDR3 is 14 residues. CDR3 DNA sequence: TGTGCCAGCAGTTACGGGGGGTTGAACACTGAAGCTTTCTTT. Translated: CASSYGGLNTEAFF.

This clone was seen only a few times. This chain joins TRBV28 and TRBJ1-5; D unclear. The CDR3 totals 14 residues. CDR1 is MDHEN, CDR2 SYDVKM, per germline. Trimming stripped 2 bases from V and 1 base from J, with 6 bases between. The CDR3 here is CASSLGGSNQPQHF. The CDR3 DNA sequence: TGTGCCAGCAGTTTAGGCGGGAGCAATCAGCCCCAGCATTTT. Full variable domain (outside the CDR3, taken from reference TRBV28 and TRBJ1-5): DVKVTQSSRYLVKRTGEKVFLECVQDMDHENMFWYRQDPGLGLRLIYFSYDVKMKEKGDIPEGYSVSREKKERFSLILESASTNQTSMYLCASSLGGSNQPQHFGDGTRLSIL.

This clone was observed a handful of times. V and J are TRBV6-1 and TRBJ1-1, with no clear D. Germline CDR1 reads MNHNS; CDR2 reads SASEGT. V lost 6 bases, J lost 1 base, and 6 bases lay in between. The CDR3 is made up of 12 amino acids. The CDR3 sequence: CASSPRNTEAFF. In DNA, the CDR3 is TGTGCCAGCAGCCCGCGGAACACTGAAGCTTTCTTT.

A few counts support this clone. The chain joins TRBV5-1 to TRBJ2-5; TRBD2 matches 11 bases. The V segment lost 0 bases and the J segment 5 bases; nucleotides outside the gene matches: 9. Germline V lookup: CDR1 SGHRS, CDR2 YFSETQ. The CDR3 has 17 amino acids. The CDR3, as DNA: TGCGCCAGCAGCTTGGCCCTTAGCGGGGGGGCGAGGGAGACCCAGTACTTC. As protein: CASSLALSGGARETQYF.

The genes are TRBV11-3 and TRBJ1-4; perhaps TRBD1 as D (6 bases). The CDR3 is made up of 13 amino acids. Germline loops: CDR1 SGHNT, CDR2 YENEEA. V was pared by 3 bases and J by 8 bases, with 10 bases between. The CDR3 region has the DNA TGTGCCAGCAGCTTTGACAGGCAGGAAAAACTGTTTTTT. Residues: CASSFDRQEKLFF.

This clone was counted a few times. V and J are TRBV29-1 and TRBJ1-4; D is unclear. Trimming cost V 3 bases and J 9 bases, with 11 bases left between them. The CDR3 is 12 residues long. Germline V gene data show CDR1 as SQVTM and CDR2 as ANQGSEA. Here the CDR3 DNA reads TGCAGCGTTGAGGAGACGCCTAAAAAACTGTTTTTT. Translating gives CSVEETPKKLFF.

This clone was seen more than once but under ten times. The chain joins TRBV4-3 to TRBJ2-2; 8 bases are shared with TRBD1. The length of the CDR3 is 16 residues. V gave up 4 bases and J gave up 5 bases; unmatched junction bases: 9. Germline V gene data show CDR1 as LGHNA and CDR2 as YSLEER. The CDR3 loop reads CASSPTRGRPTGELFF. The CDR3, as DNA: TGCGCCAGCAGCCCGACCAGGGGGCGCCCAACCGGGGAGCTGTTTTTT.

This clone appeared a few times. This sequence joins TRBV6-7 and TRBJ2-5, with a tentative D call TRBD2 (5 bases). Being an ORF, TRBV6-7 has a function that is uncertain. CDR3 length equals 16 residues. Trimming stripped 4 bases from V and 5 bases from J, with 20 bases between. The CDR3 DNA follows: TGTGCCAGCAGTTCCCACATTTCCGCCCGGAGGGAGACCCAGTACTTC. As protein: CASSSHISARRETQYF.

There are a few counts of this clone. The J gene is TRBJ1-1, the V gene TRBV6-5; a possible D gene is TRBD1 (6 bases). V was trimmed by 6 bases and J by 8 bases, leaving 10 bases between them. CDR3 size: 11 residues. Germline CDR1 MNHEY, CDR2 SVGAGI. CDR3 sequence: CASSRTDEAFF. The CDR3 DNA reads as TGTGCCAGCAGCCGGACAGACGAAGCTTTCTTT.

The rearrangement uses TRBV11-3 and TRBJ1-1; D unresolved. Between the trimmed V and J ends, which lost 0 bases and 4 bases, there was a span of 12 bases. The CDR3 has 15 residues. Germline V lookup: CDR1 SGHNT, CDR2 YENEEA. For the CDR3, the DNA is TGTGCCAGCAGCTTAGAGGGCCCCCGGGGCACTGAAGCTTTCTTT. Protein sequence: CASSLEGPRGTEAFF.

The gene calls are TRBV19 and TRBJ1-2; TRBD1 matches at 10 bases. Unmatched junction bases numbered 5, after V lost 0 bases and J lost 7 bases. The V gene's germline CDR1 is LNHDA and CDR2 SQIVND (reference sequence). The CDR3 runs 15 residues. The chain's CDR3 is CASSIEDRGSLGYTF. In nucleotides, the CDR3 is TGTGCCAGTAGTATAGAGGACAGGGGGAGTCTTGGCTACACCTTC.

This clone was counted a few times. The chain's CDR3 is CASSSQGGGELFF. Here the CDR3 DNA reads TGTGCCAGCAGCTCTCAGGGTGGCGGGGAGCTGTTTTTT. The chain recombines TRBV5-4 with TRBJ2-2, with a possible D match to TRBD1 (5 bases). The length of the CDR3 is 13 residues. Deletions cut 3 bases from V and 7 bases from J, with 10 bases between. The germline gives CDR1 SGHNT, CDR2 YYREEE (reference sequence). Complete variable domain (other parts from reference TRBV5-4 and TRBJ2-2): ETGVTQSPTHLIKTRGQQVTLRCSSQSGHNTVSWYQQALGQGPQFIFQYYREEENGRGNFPPRFSGLQFPNYSSELNVNALELDDSALYLCASSSQGGGELFFGEGSRLTVL.

In nucleotides, the CDR3 is TGTGCCAGCAGCCAAGAATCGAGGCCTAGAACAGATACGCAGTATTTT. Its translation: CASSQESRPRTDTQYF. The rearrangement joins TRBV4-2 to TRBJ2-3; D remains ambiguous. V was trimmed by 0 bases and J by 3 bases, leaving 13 bases between them. CDR1 LGHNA and CDR2 YNFKEQ come from the germline V gene. This CDR3 comprises 16 residues.

This chain uses TRBV6-5 with TRBJ2-1, with TRBD2 matching 8 bases. Germline trimming cut 0 bases from V and 7 bases from J; bases unmatched to any gene: 5. Germline CDR1 MNHEY, CDR2 SVGAGI. The CDR3 is 15 amino acids. CDR3 in amino acids: CASSYSESGGNEQFF. CDR3 bases: TGTGCCAGCAGTTACTCGGAGAGCGGGGGAAATGAGCAGTTCTTC.

This clone turned up a few times. The chain employs TRBV6-6 and TRBJ2-1; D is perhaps TRBD2 (7 bases). CDR3 length: 16 residues. The V gene's germline CDR1 is MNHNY and CDR2 SVGAGI (reference sequence). Between the trimmed V and J ends, which lost 10 bases and 4 bases, there was a span of 23 bases. The CDR3 coding sequence is TGTGCCACCATACAACCGACAGGCGGGGGATACAATGAGCAGTTCTTC. This codes for CATIQPTGGGYNEQFF.

The sample holds a few counts of this clone. CDR3 nucleotides: TGTGCCACCAGCAGAGACATCAGCTCCTACAATGAGCAGTTCTTC. It is translated as CATSRDISSYNEQFF. The chain carries TRBV15 and TRBJ2-1, with unresolved D. Trimming shortened V by 0 bases and J by 0 bases, and 6 bases separated the two germline ends. This CDR3 has 15 residues. From germline, CDR1 is LNHNV and CDR2 YYDKDF (reference sequence).

The V call is TRBV19, the J call TRBJ1-5; D remains unclear. V gave up 2 bases and J gave up 0 bases, with 11 bases separating them. The V gene's germline CDR1 is LNHDA and CDR2 SQIVND (reference sequence). CDR3 size: 16 residues. This CDR3 is CASSINAVPSNQPQHF. For the CDR3, the DNA is TGTGCCAGTAGTATAAATGCGGTCCCTAGCAATCAGCCCCAGCATTTT.

With regard to this clone: Other DNA sequences in this sample translate to the same CDR3. This sequence joins TRBV9 and TRBJ1-6; 8 positions match TRBD1. From germline, CDR1 is SGDLS and CDR2 YYNGEE. The J segment lost 6 bases and the V segment lost 3 bases, leaving 5 bases of the junction unmatched. CDR3 length: 15 amino acids. The CDR3 region is CASSGGTGLNSPLHF. CDR3 nucleotide sequence: TGTGCCAGCAGCGGCGGGACAGGACTTAATTCACCCCTCCACTTT. The whole variable domain, remainder taken from reference TRBV9 and TRBJ1-6, is DSGVTQTPKHLITATGQRVTLRCSPRSGDLSVYWYQQSLDQGLQFLIQYYNGEERAKGNILERFSAQQFPDLHSELNLSSLELGDSALYFCASSGGTGLNSPLHFGNGTRLTVT.

This clone came up a few times. V is TRBV7-2 and J is TRBJ2-1; a weak D match, TRBD2 (6 bases). This CDR3 region has 17 residues. The V gene's germline CDR1 is SGHTA and CDR2 FQGNSA. The V gene lost 1 base and the J gene lost 2 bases, with 15 bases spanning the gap. The CDR3 sequence is CASSLVHTLAPYNEQFF. The DNA for the CDR3 is TGTGCCAGCAGCTTAGTACATACACTAGCTCCCTACAATGAGCAGTTCTTC.

V gene TRBV9 combines with J gene TRBJ1-1, with D maybe TRBD1 (5 bases). The CDR3 loop spans 15 amino acids. V dropped 0 bases and J dropped 5 bases, with 14 bases sitting between them. Germline V gene sequence: CDR1 SGDLS, CDR2 YYNGEE. CDR3 nucleotide sequence: TGTGCCAGCAGCGTAGGATTCGGGGGTCGGACTGAAGCTTTCTTT. This sequence encodes CASSVGFGGRTEAFF.

This chain joins TRBV5-4 and TRBJ1-6; 7 bases align to TRBD1. Germline V CDR1 and CDR2: SGHNT, YYREEE (reference sequence). V lost 3 bases and J lost 9; bases outside the gene matches: 21. The CDR3 is 19 amino acids. Here the CDR3 reads CASSYTGVPSRFPSSPLHF. The CDR3 DNA sequence: TGTGCCAGCAGCTATACAGGGGTCCCATCTAGGTTCCCGAGTTCACCCCTCCACTTT.

Only a few counts were recorded for this clone. J is TRBJ2-4 and V is TRBV5-1, with 9 bases identical to TRBD1. CDR3 size: 17 residues. Per the germline V gene, CDR1 is SGHRS and CDR2 is YFSETQ. V shed 3 bases and J 8 bases; nucleotides not matched to a gene: 15. The CDR3 reads CASSSGSGTGTLDIQYF. The CDR3 bases are TGCGCCAGCAGCTCTGGCTCCGGGACAGGGACTTTGGACATTCAGTACTTC. Full variable domain (rest looked up from reference TRBV5-1 and TRBJ2-4): KAGVTQTPRYLIKTRGQQVTLSCSPISGHRSVSWYQQTPGQGLQFLFEYFSETQRNKGNFPGRFSGRQFSNSRSEMNVSTLELGDSALYLCASSSGSGTGTLDIQYFGAGTRLSVL.

The gene calls are TRBV5-1 and TRBJ2-1; 13 positions agree with TRBD2. This CDR3 contains 16 residues. Trimming took 7 bases from V and 7 from J; bases not matched to a gene: 11. The germline CDR1 and CDR2 sequences are SGHRS and YFSETQ. In nucleotides, the CDR3 is TGCGCCAGCGGACTAAGACTAGCGGGGGGTGGGAATGAGCAGTTCTTC. Protein product: CASGLRLAGGGNEQFF.

This clone was found a few times. An end of the junction does not agree with germline; a read error may underlie this. The V and J genes are TRBV7-7 and TRBJ2-5; tentatively, D is TRBD2 (5 bases). Germline CDR1 is SSHAT and CDR2 is FNYEAQ (reference sequence). This CDR3 is 15 amino acids long. The CDR3 DNA sequence: TGTGCTAGCAGCTTAGCCGAGGGTTTCCAAGAGACCCAGTACTTC. Its translation is CASSLAEGFQETQYF.

This clone showed up just a few times. This sequence joins TRBV2 and TRBJ2-1; 7 positions agree with TRBD1. Trimming cost V 11 bases and J 9 bases; bases outside gene matches: 10. The length of the CDR3 is 12 residues. Germline assignment: CDR1 SNHLY and CDR2 FYNNEI. The chain's CDR3 is CAGRQGGGEQFF. The CDR3 nucleotides are TGTGCCGGTCGACAGGGCGGTGGTGAGCAGTTCTTC.

The chain links TRBV5-6 to TRBJ2-5; D is possibly TRBD1 (6 bases). The length of the CDR3 is 14 residues. V lost 4 bases and J lost 2, with 12 bases in between. Germline CDR1 reads SGHDT; CDR2 reads YYEEEE. CDR3 sequence (DNA): TGTGCCAGCAGCGGGCCGGGACAACAAGAGACCCAGTACTTC. This translates into CASSGPGQQETQYF.